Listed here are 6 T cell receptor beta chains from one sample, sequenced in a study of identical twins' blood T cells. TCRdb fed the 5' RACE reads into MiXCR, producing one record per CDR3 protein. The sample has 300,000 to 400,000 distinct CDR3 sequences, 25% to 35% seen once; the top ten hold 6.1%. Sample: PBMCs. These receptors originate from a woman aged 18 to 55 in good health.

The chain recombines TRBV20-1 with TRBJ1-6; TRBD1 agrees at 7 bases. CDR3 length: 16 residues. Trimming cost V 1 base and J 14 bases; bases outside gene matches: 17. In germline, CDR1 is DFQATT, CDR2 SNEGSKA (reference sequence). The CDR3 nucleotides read TGCAGTGCTAGAGCTATGGGACAGAGAGGGGAAGGGGCCCTCCACTTT. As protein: CSARAMGQRGEGALHF.

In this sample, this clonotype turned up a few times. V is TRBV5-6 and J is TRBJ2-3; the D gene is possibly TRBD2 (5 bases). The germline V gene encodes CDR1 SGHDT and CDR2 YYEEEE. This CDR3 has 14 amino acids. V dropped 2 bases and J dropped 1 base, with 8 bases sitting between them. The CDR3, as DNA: TGTGCCAGCAGCTTCAGCGGTCGCACAGATACGCAGTATTTT. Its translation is CASSFSGRTDTQYF.

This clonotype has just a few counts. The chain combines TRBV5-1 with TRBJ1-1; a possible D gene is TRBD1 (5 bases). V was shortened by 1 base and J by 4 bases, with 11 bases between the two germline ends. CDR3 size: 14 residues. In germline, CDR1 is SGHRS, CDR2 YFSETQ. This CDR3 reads CASSLTGLPTEAFF. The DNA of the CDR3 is TGCGCCAGCAGCTTGACGGGGCTCCCCACTGAAGCTTTCTTT.

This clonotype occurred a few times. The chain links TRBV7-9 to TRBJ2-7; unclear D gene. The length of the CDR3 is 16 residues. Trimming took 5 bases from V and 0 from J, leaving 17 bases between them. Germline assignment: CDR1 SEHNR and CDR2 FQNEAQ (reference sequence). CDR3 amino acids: CASSASLEKSSYEQYF. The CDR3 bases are TGTGCCAGCAGCGCCTCCCTAGAGAAAAGCTCCTACGAGCAGTACTTC.

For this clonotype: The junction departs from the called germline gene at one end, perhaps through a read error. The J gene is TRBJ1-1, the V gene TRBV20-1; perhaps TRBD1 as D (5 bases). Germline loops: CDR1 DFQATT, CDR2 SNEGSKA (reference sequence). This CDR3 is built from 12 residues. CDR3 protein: CSAGGGAGELLF. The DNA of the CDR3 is TGCAGTGCTGGGGGGGGAGCTGGGGAGCTCCTCTTT.

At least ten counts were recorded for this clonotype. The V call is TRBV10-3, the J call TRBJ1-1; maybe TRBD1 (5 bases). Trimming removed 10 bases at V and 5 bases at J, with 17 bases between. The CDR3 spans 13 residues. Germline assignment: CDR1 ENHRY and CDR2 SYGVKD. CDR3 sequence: CATNQGESTEAFF. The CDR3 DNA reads TGTGCCACCAATCAGGGAGAAAGTACTGAAGCTTTCTTT.